The 27 T cell receptor beta chains in this list originate from one sample, sequenced in a study of OX40 agonist ivuxolimab in advanced cancers. Receptor libraries were prepared by the immunoSEQ multiplex PCR assay. Entries here come from immuneACCESS through TCRdb and include only in-frame sequences with V and J called. Some clones fail to appear in such tables; in the studies checked, an unresolved V gene covers under half of the shortfall, and the cause of the remainder is unknown. In all, the sample holds about 53,000 clones, and 84% of those were seen once. Around 4.3% of the sample goes to the ten largest clones. Sequencing was performed on CD4+ or CD8+ T cells sorted from blood, taken in a trial of the OX40 agonist ivuxolimab. The receptors shown here come from an adult with an advanced solid tumor such as melanoma, head and neck, liver or kidney cancer.

The V and J genes are TRBV18 and TRBJ2-1; no reliable D call. V was clipped by 0 bases and J by 7 bases, with 10 bases between them. The germline V gene has CDR1 KGHSH and CDR2 LQKENI. The CDR3 has 14 amino acids. The CDR3 region is CASSPPSGQNEQFF. CDR3 in DNA: TGTGCCAGCTCACCACCCTCTGGTCAGAATGAGCAGTTCTTC.

The chain is built from TRBV7-2 and TRBJ2-7; D gene ambiguous. This CDR3 spans 14 amino acids. CDR1 SGHTA and CDR2 FQGNSA come from the germline V gene. Trimming removed 4 bases from V and 3 bases from J, with 13 bases in between. As DNA, the CDR3 is TGTGCCAGCAGCTACGACGCGGTGAACTACGAGCAGTACTTC. This gives the protein CASSYDAVNYEQYF.

This chain links TRBV7-6 with TRBJ1-1; D is undetermined. Trimming shortened V by 0 bases and J by 0 bases, and 8 bases separated the two germline ends. CDR1 and CDR2 from the germline V gene are SGHVS and FNYEAQ. This CDR3 has 15 residues. CDR3 DNA: TGTGCCAGCAGCTTAGCTGGTTCAATGAACACTGAAGCTTTCTTT. It specifies CASSLAGSMNTEAFF.

The genes are TRBV7-8 and TRBJ2-1, with 10 bases fitting TRBD2. Trimming removed 3 bases from V and 7 bases from J; junction bases left unmatched: 6. CDR3 length equals 15 residues. CDR1 and CDR2 (germline): SGHVS, FQNEAQ. CDR3 residues: CASSFLAGVRNEQFF. The CDR3 DNA sequence: TGTGCCAGCAGCTTTCTAGCGGGAGTAAGGAATGAGCAGTTCTTC.

The CDR3 coding sequence is TGCGCCAGCAGCCCCGGGGTTGGAGCGGGGGGCTACGAGCAGTACTTC. Translation gives CASSPGVGAGGYEQYF. This chain uses TRBV4-3 with TRBJ2-7, with 9 bases matching TRBD2. The V segment lost 4 bases and the J segment 3 bases; nucleotides outside the gene matches: 10. CDR1 and CDR2 from the germline V gene are LGHNA and YSLEER. This CDR3 region has 16 residues.

The chain recombines TRBV5-4 with TRBJ2-7; D unclear. Germline V gene sequence: CDR1 SGHNT, CDR2 YYREEE (reference sequence). The CDR3 runs 13 residues. V was clipped by 0 bases and J by 3 bases, with 7 bases between them. The DNA of the CDR3 is TGTGCCAGCAGCTTGGCCGGTAGCTACGAGCAGTACTTC. This codes for CASSLAGSYEQYF. The whole variable domain, remainder taken from reference TRBV5-4 and TRBJ2-7, is ETGVTQSPTHLIKTRGQQVTLRCSSQSGHNTVSWYQQALGQGPQFIFQYYREEENGRGNFPPRFSGLQFPNYSSELNVNALELDDSALYLCASSLAGSYEQYFGPGTRLTVT.

The rearrangement links TRBV11-1 to TRBJ1-2, with 8 bases that match TRBD1. Germline CDR1 reads SGHAT; CDR2 reads FQDESV (reference sequence). This CDR3 comprises 13 residues. V lost 7 bases and J lost 8; bases outside the gene matches: 9. CDR3 nucleotide sequence: TGTGCCAGCAAGGGACAGGCAGAAGGGGGCTACACCTTC. This codes for CASKGQAEGGYTF. The full variable domain, its missing parts supplied by reference TRBV11-1 and TRBJ1-2, is EAEVAQSPRYKITEKSQAVAFWCDPISGHATLYWYRQILGQGPELLVQFQDESVVDDSQLPKDRFSAERLKGVDSTLKIQPAELGDSAMYLCASKGQAEGGYTFGSGTRLTVV.

The rearrangement joins TRBV28 to TRBJ1-3; D is unresolved. The CDR3 is 14 amino acids. Per the germline V gene, CDR1 is MDHEN and CDR2 is SYDVKM. Between the trimmed V and J ends, which lost 3 bases and 8 bases, there was a span of 14 bases. CDR3 amino acids: CASSLGSSIHTIYF. The CDR3, as DNA: TGTGCCAGCAGTTTGGGATCCTCCATCCACACCATATATTTT. Combining the CDR3 with reference TRBV28 and TRBJ1-3 gives the whole variable domain DVKVTQSSRYLVKRTGEKVFLECVQDMDHENMFWYRQDPGLGLRLIYFSYDVKMKEKGDIPEGYSVSREKKERFSLILESASTNQTSMYLCASSLGSSIHTIYFGEGSWLTVV.

The gene calls are TRBV30 and TRBJ1-1, with 12 bases that match TRBD1. There are 14 residues in the CDR3. After removal of 5 bases from V and 4 bases from J, the junction contained 5 bases not matched to a gene. Germline V CDR1 and CDR2: GTSNPN, SVGIG (reference sequence). This chain's CDR3 is CAWERDRGPTEAFF. CDR3 in DNA: TGTGCCTGGGAAAGGGACAGGGGGCCCACTGAAGCTTTCTTT.

The genes are TRBV19 and TRBJ2-7; D is ambiguous. Per germline, CDR1 LNHDA and CDR2 SQIVND (reference sequence). Trimming removed 0 bases at V and 10 bases at J, with 7 bases between. This CDR3 comprises 11 residues. CDR3 DNA sequence: TGTGCCAGTAGTATAGAGGACCGACAGTACTTC. This codes for CASSIEDRQYF.

The rearrangement joins TRBV6-6 to TRBJ2-1; D unclear. V lost 0 bases to trimming and J lost 6 bases, with 6 bases between them. The CDR3 totals 13 residues. Germline V gene data show CDR1 as MNHNY and CDR2 as SVGAGI (reference sequence). Written as DNA, the CDR3 is TGTGCCAGCAGTTACTCTCGCGGCAATGAGCAGTTCTTC. This codes for CASSYSRGNEQFF.

CDR3 nucleotide sequence: TGTGCCAGCAGCTTATTCTCGGCAGAGACCCAGTACTTC. It encodes CASSLFSAETQYF. The chain carries TRBV5-4 and TRBJ2-5; no clear D. CDR3 size: 13 residues. The V end was cut by 2 bases, the J end by 4 bases, with 9 bases between. The germline V gene has CDR1 SGHNT and CDR2 YYREEE (reference sequence).

The V call is TRBV5-4, the J call TRBJ2-1; 14 bases agree with TRBD2. Germline lookup yields CDR1 SGHNT and CDR2 YYREEE (reference sequence). V lost 4 bases to trimming and J lost 0 bases; unmatched junction nucleotides: 9. The CDR3 loop spans 19 amino acids. CDR3 residues: CASSQGLAGGPSSYNEQFF. The CDR3, as DNA: TGTGCCAGCAGCCAAGGACTAGCGGGAGGCCCTAGCTCCTACAATGAGCAGTTCTTC. The full variable domain, in which reference TRBV5-4 and TRBJ2-1 provide the parts outside the CDR3, is ETGVTQSPTHLIKTRGQQVTLRCSSQSGHNTVSWYQQALGQGPQFIFQYYREEENGRGNFPPRFSGLQFPNYSSELNVNALELDDSALYLCASSQGLAGGPSSYNEQFFGPGTRLTVL.

The chain combines TRBV11-3 with TRBJ2-1, with D perhaps given as TRBD1 or TRBD2 (5 bases each). Deletions cut 3 bases from V and 0 bases from J, with 12 bases between. This CDR3 has 16 residues. CDR1 and CDR2 from the germline V gene are SGHNT and YENEEA. The CDR3 region has the DNA TGTGCCAGCAGCTTTCGGGGCGGATTCTCCTACAATGAGCAGTTCTTC. Translated: CASSFRGGFSYNEQFF.

The chain has TRBV30 and TRBJ2-5; 11 nucleotides align to TRBD2. This CDR3 spans 14 amino acids. Germline-derived CDR1 and CDR2 are GTSNPN and SVGIG (reference sequence). Trimming at V came to 1 base and at J to 3 bases, leaving 1 base not matched to a gene. CDR3 DNA sequence: TGTGCCTGGAGTGCGGGACTAGCGGAAGAGACCCAGTACTTC. This encodes CAWSAGLAEETQYF.

The chain joins TRBV6-1 to TRBJ2-7; 8 bases are a match to TRBD2. Germline V gene data show CDR1 as MNHNS and CDR2 as SASEGT. J was trimmed by 4 bases and V by 5 bases; bases with no gene match: 7. CDR3 length: 14 residues. The CDR3 DNA follows: TGTGCCAGCAGTTTGGGACTAGGAACTTACGAGCAGTACTTC. It specifies CASSLGLGTYEQYF.

The chain recombines TRBV29-1 with TRBJ1-4, with D maybe TRBD1 (5 bases). Looked up from germline, CDR1 is SQVTM and CDR2 is ANQGSEA. The CDR3 runs 13 residues. With 7 bases removed from V and 5 bases from J, the gap between germline ends came to 14 bases. CDR3 in amino acids: CSAGINQNEKLFF. Here the CDR3 DNA reads TGCAGCGCAGGGATCAATCAGAATGAAAAACTGTTTTTT.

The J gene is TRBJ2-2, the V gene TRBV11-3; 9 positions match TRBD1. V shed 4 bases and J 0 bases; nucleotides not matched to a gene: 0. CDR3 length: 15 residues. CDR1 is SGHNT and CDR2 is YENEEA in the germline V gene. The CDR3 region is CASSWTGANTGELFF. CDR3 sequence (DNA): TGTGCCAGCAGCTGGACAGGGGCGAACACCGGGGAGCTGTTTTTT.

This rearrangement joins TRBV6-6 to TRBJ2-5; D is unresolved. Germline assignment: CDR1 MNHNY and CDR2 SVGAGI (reference sequence). There are 14 residues in the CDR3. The V end lost 0 bases, the J end lost 5 bases, and 10 bases lay between the germline ends. The CDR3 nucleotides are TGTGCCAGCAGTTACTCGGAAAACGCTGAGACCCAGTACTTC. Amino acid sequence: CASSYSENAETQYF.

V is TRBV6-1 and J is TRBJ1-2, with D hard to call. Germline V gene sequence: CDR1 MNHNS, CDR2 SASEGT. V shed 6 bases and J shed 5 bases, with 10 bases lying between them. CDR3 length: 12 amino acids. As DNA, the CDR3 is TGTGCCAGCAGCCGAGCGGGGTATGGCTACACCTTC. It specifies CASSRAGYGYTF.

This clone is medium-sized (0.01 to 0.1%) within its sample. The V call is TRBV6-6, the J call TRBJ1-3; tentatively, D is TRBD1 (6 bases). The CDR3 runs 15 residues. Germline lookup yields CDR1 MNHNY and CDR2 SVGAGI (reference sequence). The ends were cut back, 0 bases at V and 4 bases at J, with 10 bases in the middle. CDR3 in DNA: TGTGCCAGCAGTTACTCGGACAGCGGAGGAAACACCATATATTTT. As protein: CASSYSDSGGNTIYF.

V and J are TRBV5-4 and TRBJ1-1, with D unclear. The CDR3 spans 12 residues. The germline gives CDR1 SGHNT, CDR2 YYREEE (reference sequence). V lost 2 bases, J lost 6 bases, and 8 bases lay in between. CDR3: CASSFDGAEAFF. The CDR3 nucleotides are TGTGCCAGCAGCTTCGACGGTGCTGAAGCTTTCTTT.

Of note for this clone: One end of the junction fails to match germline, which may point to a read error. This chain connects TRBV13 to TRBJ2-1; 10 bases are a match to TRBD1. Germline assignment: CDR1 PRHDT and CDR2 FYEKMQ (reference sequence). The CDR3 is 15 amino acids. DNA of the CDR3: TGTGCCAGCAGCCAATGGACAGGGGGTGCGAATGAGCAGCTCTTC. It translates to CASSQWTGGANEQLF.

This sequence joins TRBV5-8 and TRBJ2-1; 10 bases are shared with TRBD2. J lost 9 bases, V lost 0 bases, and 15 bases had no gene match. This CDR3 has 18 amino acids. Germline V CDR1 and CDR2: SGHTS, YDEGEE. The CDR3 protein is CASSLGSVLASGRGEQFF. CDR3 sequence (DNA): TGTGCCAGCAGCTTGGGGTCTGTGTTGGCTAGCGGGAGAGGTGAGCAGTTCTTC.

The V call is TRBV7-2, the J call TRBJ1-2; D call uncertain. Germline V gene lookup returns CDR1 SGHTA and CDR2 FQGNSA. Trimming shortened V by 6 bases and J by 8 bases, and 16 bases separated the two germline ends. The length of the CDR3 is 13 residues. CDR3 residues: CASSLPAQAGYTF. DNA of the CDR3: TGTGCCAGCAGTTTACCGGCCCAAGCGGGCTACACCTTC.

This chain connects TRBV6-4 to TRBJ1-1; maybe TRBD1 (6 bases). The CDR3 has 17 residues. Germline V CDR1 and CDR2: MRHNA, SNTAGT. V lost 2 bases and J lost 3, with 19 bases in between. The CDR3 sequence is CASSDRERGRRDTEAFF. The CDR3 DNA reads as TGTGCCAGCAGTGACAGGGAGAGGGGGAGGCGGGACACTGAAGCTTTCTTT.

This chain links TRBV6-4 with TRBJ1-1, with TRBD1 as a possible D gene (6 bases). With 2 bases removed from V and 6 bases from J, the gap between germline ends came to 13 bases. Germline lookup yields CDR1 MRHNA and CDR2 SNTAGT. The CDR3 loop spans 14 amino acids. In DNA, the CDR3 is TGTGCCAGCAGTGACACACCAGACAGGCCTGAAGCTTTCTTT. This encodes CASSDTPDRPEAFF.